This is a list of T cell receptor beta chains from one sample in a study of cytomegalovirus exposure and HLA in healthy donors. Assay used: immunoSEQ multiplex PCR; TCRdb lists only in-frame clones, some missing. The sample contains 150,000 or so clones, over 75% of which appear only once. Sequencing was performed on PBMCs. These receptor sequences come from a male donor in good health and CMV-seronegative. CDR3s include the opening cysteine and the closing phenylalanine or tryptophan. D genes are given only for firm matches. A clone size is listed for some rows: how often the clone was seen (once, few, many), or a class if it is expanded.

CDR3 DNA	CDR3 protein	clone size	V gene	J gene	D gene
TGTGCCAGCAGCTTAGCAGTAGCGGAAGAGACCCAGTACTTC	CASSLAVAEETQYF	few	TRBV7-6	TRBJ2-5	NA
TGTGCCAGCAGCTTAGGCGACAGGCATTTCTACGAGCAGTACTTC	CASSLGDRHFYEQYF	NA	TRBV5-8	TRBJ2-7	NA
TGTGCCTGGAGTGCGGGGGGGAACACCGGGGAGCTGTTTTTT	CAWSAGGNTGELFF	NA	TRBV30	TRBJ2-2	TRBD2
TGTGCCAGCAGCTTCGTTGTGGAGACCCAGTACTTC	CASSFVVETQYF	NA	TRBV7-9	TRBJ2-5	NA
TGTGCCAGCAGCCAAAGACAGGGGGGCTCCTACAATGAGCAGTTCTTC	CASSQRQGGSYNEQFF	few	TRBV7-2	TRBJ2-1	TRBD1
TGTGCCGTAGCGTGGGGGGAAGAAGGCTACACCTTC	CAVAWGEEGYTF	few	TRBV11-3	TRBJ1-2	NA
TGTGCTAGTGGTTTGGAAGCAGGGTTAGGCGGCACTGAAGCTTTCTTT	CASGLEAGLGGTEAFF	NA	TRBV12-5	TRBJ1-1	NA
TGTGCCTGGAGTGGGGGAGACAATTGGGAAAAACTGTTTTTT	CAWSGGDNWEKLFF	NA	TRBV30	TRBJ1-4	NA
TGTGCCAGCAGCCAATGGAGTGGGTCGGGCACAGATACGCAGTATTTT	CASSQWSGSGTDTQYF	NA	TRBV14	TRBJ2-3	NA
TGTGCCAGCAGTTCCGGCGTAGGGAGCACTGAAGCTTTCTTT	CASSSGVGSTEAFF	NA	TRBV27	TRBJ1-1	NA
TGTGCCAGCAGTGCCACAGGGACTGGAAACACCATATATTTT	CASSATGTGNTIYF	NA	TRBV6-1	TRBJ1-3	NA
TGTGCCAGCCTCACGCGGCCCTACGAGCAGTACTTC	CASLTRPYEQYF	NA	TRBV6-6	TRBJ2-7	NA
TGTGCCAGCAGCTACATAAATTCACCCCTCCACTTT	CASSYINSPLHF	NA	TRBV7-8	TRBJ1-6	NA
TGTGCCAGTACCCCGGGAGGGCAGGGCTGGAGCTATGGCTACACCTTC	CASTPGGQGWSYGYTF	NA	TRBV19	TRBJ1-2	NA
TGTGCCAGCAGCTACGGGACTGGAAACACCATATATTTT	CASSYGTGNTIYF	NA	TRBV5-6	TRBJ1-3	NA
TGTGCCAGCTACAACCCCGGACAGGGGGAAACAGATACGCAGTATTTT	CASYNPGQGETDTQYF	NA	TRBV27	TRBJ2-3	TRBD1
TGTGCCACCAGCAGAGATATGGGACAGGGAGGTGAAAAACTGTTTTTT	CATSRDMGQGGEKLFF	NA	TRBV15	TRBJ1-4	TRBD1
TGTGCCAGCAGCGTAGGGTCAGAGGGAGAGACCCAGTACTTC	CASSVGSEGETQYF	NA	TRBV9	TRBJ2-5	NA
TGTGCCAGCAGCTTGGCTAGCGGACGGACAGATACGCAGTATTTT	CASSLASGRTDTQYF	NA	TRBV5-4	TRBJ2-3	TRBD2
TGTGCCAGCAGCCTGTCTAGCAATCAGCCCCAGCATTTT	CASSLSSNQPQHF	NA	TRBV9	TRBJ1-5	NA
TGTGCCAGCCACGGGGGATCCTACGAGCAGTACTTC	CASHGGSYEQYF	NA	TRBV6-5	TRBJ2-7	NA
TGTGCCAGCAGCTTGGCTCCCGGACAGGGATCGAACACTGAAGCTTTCTTT	CASSLAPGQGSNTEAFF	NA	TRBV5-4	TRBJ1-1	TRBD1
TGTGCTAGTGGTCCAGGACTAGCGGGTGCCAAAAACATTCAGTACTTC	CASGPGLAGAKNIQYF	NA	TRBV12-5	TRBJ2-4	TRBD2
TGTGCCAGCAGCTGGTTACAGGAATGGAAAAATCAGCCCCAGCATTTT	CASSWLQEWKNQPQHF	NA	TRBV7-8	TRBJ1-5	NA
TGTGCCAGCAGCCCCATGTCCCACAGACGGACCGGGGAGCTGTTTTTT	CASSPMSHRRTGELFF	few	TRBV7-9	TRBJ2-2	NA
TGTGCCAGCAGCCCGTCGGGGACATCCTTAAGTGGCTACACCTTC	CASSPSGTSLSGYTF	once	TRBV9	TRBJ1-2	NA
TGTGCCAGCAGCGTAGGGGGCAGCTCCTATAATTCACCCCTCCACTTT	CASSVGGSSYNSPLHF	few	TRBV9	TRBJ1-6	NA